The source of this TCR beta chain is a study of T cell repertoires in cytomegalovirus infection. Study overall: Indications came from public TCR beta signatures; they pointed to CMV infection and to a matching HLA type.

General observations from the study: Cumulative public TCR beta family frequency identified carriers of CMV plus the relevant HLA. The ex vivo response was dominated by HLA-C-restricted CMV-specific TCR beta clonotypes.

This clonotype was picked up a small number of times. The antigen remains undetermined. The CDR3 totals 14 residues. Germline CDR1 reads MDHEN; CDR2 reads SYDVKM. The ends were cut back, 5 bases at V and 1 base at J, with 11 bases in the middle. TCRdb redid the calling of the reads with MiXCR, one entry per CDR3 protein. The sample shows roughly 300,000 distinct CDR3 sequences, 25% of them seen only once. V and J are TRBV28 and TRBJ2-5, with D possibly being TRBD1 (5 bases). Specimen: PBMCs. This TCR derives from a human donor in good health (CMV status not recorded). Some clones in this sample may be carry-over from other donors' samples. CDR3 DNA sequence: TGTGCCAGCAGTCCCGGACATCTCCAAGAGACCCAGTACTTC. Protein: CASSPGHLQETQYF. Using reference TRBV28 and TRBJ2-5 for the parts outside the CDR3, the full variable domain is DVKVTQSSRYLVKRTGEKVFLECVQDMDHENMFWYRQDPGLGLRLIYFSYDVKMKEKGDIPEGYSVSREKKERFSLILESASTNQTSMYLCASSPGHLQETQYFGPGTRLLVL.